This TCR beta chain came from a study of CD8 T cell repertoires and HIV-1 epitope variants. Study context: T cells were stimulated with Twenty-five Gag and Nef peptides separately.

On the immunoSEQ platform, TCR beta CDR3s were sequenced at survey depth. TCRdb's table, derived via immunoSEQ multiplex PCR, lists solely in-frame clones and lacks some. The sample shows about 4,900 clones, more than 60% of them seen only once. V was shortened by 1 base and J by 0 bases, with 18 bases between the two germline ends. The germline V gene has CDR1 SGHNT and CDR2 YENEEA. There are 18 residues in the CDR3. About this clone: The antigen is not known.

The receptor's source is a male donor with HIV. Sequenced material: cultured CD8+ T cells derived from PBMCs. V gene TRBV11-3 combines with J gene TRBJ1-1; no definite D call. This CDR3 is CASSLGPGQLEMNTEAFF. The CDR3 DNA follows: TGTGCCAGCAGCTTAGGTCCCGGCCAGTTGGAGATGAACACTGAAGCTTTCTTT. Full variable domain (outside the CDR3, taken from reference TRBV11-3 and TRBJ1-1): EAGVVQSPRYKIIEKKQPVAFWCNPISGHNTLYWYLQNLGQGPELLIRYENEEAVDDSQLPKDRFSAERLKGVDSTLKIQPAELGDSAVYLCASSLGPGQLEMNTEAFFGQGTRLTVV.